A single sample gave rise to the 24 T cell receptor beta chains below, sequenced in a study of blood T cell repertoires in COVID-19. Sequenced by immunoSEQ multiplex PCR; TCRdb stores in-frame clones only, minus some. Of approximately 65,000 clones detected, 88% appear once; the ten largest clones hold over 4%. The specimen was peripheral blood. All receptors derive from a human donor in a cohort sampled during active COVID-19.

This rearrangement joins TRBV9 to TRBJ2-2; TRBD1 is a possible D gene (5 bases). CDR1 is SGDLS, CDR2 YYNGEE, per germline. The CDR3 runs 16 residues. The V end was cut by 1 base, the J end by 0 bases, with 10 bases between. The CDR3 sequence: CASSVFDSANTGELFF. CDR3 nucleotides: TGTGCCAGCAGCGTATTCGACAGCGCGAACACCGGGGAGCTGTTTTTT.

V is TRBV5-6 and J is TRBJ1-2; 10 nucleotides match TRBD1. V lost 4 bases, J lost 1 base, and 1 base stayed unmatched. The CDR3 runs 14 residues. From germline, CDR1 is SGHDT and CDR2 YYEEEE. The CDR3 bases are TGTGCCAGCAGCCGGGACAGGGGTAACTATGGCTACACCTTC. Protein: CASSRDRGNYGYTF.

This clone was found once. The gene calls are TRBV15 and TRBJ2-2; 11 bases line up with TRBD2. The length of the CDR3 is 15 residues. Unmatched junction bases numbered 4, after V lost 4 bases and J lost 6 bases. In germline, CDR1 is LNHNV, CDR2 YYDKDF (reference sequence). The CDR3 loop is CATSKLAGASGELFF. The CDR3 DNA follows: TGTGCCACCAGCAAACTAGCGGGAGCGTCCGGGGAGCTGTTTTTT.

Here the CDR3 DNA reads TGTGCCAGCTCACCACCGGGGAGCCGCTACACCGGGGAGCTGTTTTTT. It yields the protein CASSPPGSRYTGELFF. The chain has TRBV18 and TRBJ2-2; TRBD2 is a possible D gene (5 bases). Germline V gives CDR1 KGHSH, CDR2 LQKENI. Deletions cut 0 bases from V and 3 bases from J, with 11 bases between. The CDR3 covers 16 residues. Based on the CDR3 plus reference TRBV18 and TRBJ2-2, the full variable domain is NAGVMQNPRHLVRRRGQEARLRCSPMKGHSHVYWYRQLPEEGLKFMVYLQKENIIDESGMPKERFSAEFPKEGPSILRIQQVVRGDSAAYFCASSPPGSRYTGELFFGEGSRLTVL.

The V gene is TRBV2, the J gene TRBJ2-1, with TRBD2 matching 9 bases. The CDR3 sequence is 14 residues long. The germline V gene encodes CDR1 SNHLY and CDR2 FYNNEI. V gave up 6 bases and J gave up 6 bases; unmatched junction bases: 6. The CDR3 DNA follows: TGTGCCAGCAGGAGAACTAGCGGGCTCAATGAGCAGTTCTTC. This translates into CASRRTSGLNEQFF.

The chain couples TRBV10-3 to TRBJ2-1; TRBD1 matches at 11 bases. Germline loops: CDR1 ENHRY, CDR2 SYGVKD. CDR3 length: 14 residues. V was pared by 5 bases and J by 9 bases, with 6 bases of the junction left unmatched. For the CDR3, the DNA is TGTGCCATCAGTTCCGGGACAGGGGGAGGTGAGCAGTTCTTC. Translation gives CAISSGTGGGEQFF.

The CDR3 loop is CASSPGQGGSREQYF. CDR3 DNA: TGCGCCAGCAGCCCGGGACAGGGGGGGTCCCGGGAGCAGTACTTC. V gene TRBV5-1 combines with J gene TRBJ2-7; 11 nucleotides align to TRBD1. J was trimmed by 7 bases and V by 4 bases; bases with no gene match: 10. The CDR3 totals 15 residues. Germline CDR1 reads SGHRS; CDR2 reads YFSETQ.

This clone has a handful of counts. The chain employs TRBV28 and TRBJ1-2; no definite D call. V lost 1 base, J lost 4 bases, and 10 bases lay in between. Germline V gives CDR1 MDHEN, CDR2 SYDVKM. This CDR3 has 14 residues. CDR3 nucleotide sequence: TGTGCCAGCAGTTTATTATCAACTACCTATGGCTACACCTTC. It codes for CASSLLSTTYGYTF.

The chain recombines TRBV7-2 with TRBJ2-5; tentatively, D is TRBD1 (5 bases). V was cut by 1 base and J by 5 bases, with 11 bases left in between. Germline values: CDR1 SGHTA, CDR2 FQGNSA. The CDR3 is 14 amino acids. The CDR3 region has the DNA TGTGCCAGCAGCTTAGTCAGGGAAGGGGAGACCCAGTACTTC. Amino acids: CASSLVREGETQYF.

The chain combines TRBV14 with TRBJ2-7; TRBD2 matches 10 bases. The CDR3 runs to 15 residues. CDR1 is SGHDN and CDR2 is FVKESK in the germline V gene. The trim removed 4 bases at V and 3 bases at J, leaving 6 bases unmatched. CDR3 DNA sequence: TGTGCCAGCAGCCGTCGAACTAGCGGGAACTACGAGCAGTACTTC. Translation: CASSRRTSGNYEQYF.

V usage is TRBV5-5 and J usage is TRBJ2-7, with 12 positions matching TRBD2. Trimming at V came to 1 base and at J to 4 bases, leaving 9 bases not matched to a gene. Germline CDR1 is SGHKS and CDR2 is YYEKEE (reference sequence). The CDR3 has 17 residues. CDR3 sequence (DNA): TGTGCCAGCAGCTTGAGTCCGACTAGCGGGAGAAAGTACGAGCAGTACTTC. It specifies CASSLSPTSGRKYEQYF. Full variable domain (remainder filled in from reference TRBV5-5 and TRBJ2-7): DAGVTQSPTHLIKTRGQQVTLRCSPISGHKSVSWYQQVLGQGPQFIFQYYEKEERGRGNFPDRFSARQFPNYSSELNVNALLLGDSALYLCASSLSPTSGRKYEQYFGPGTRLTVT.

As DNA, the CDR3 is TGTGCCAGCAGCTCAGCGGGACAGGGATACAATGAGCAGTTCTTC. It codes for CASSSAGQGYNEQFF. The chain has TRBV7-9 and TRBJ2-1; 9 bases are a match to TRBD1. Trimming took 4 bases from V and 4 from J; bases not matched to a gene: 5. The CDR3 loop spans 15 amino acids. The germline V gene has CDR1 SEHNR and CDR2 FQNEAQ (reference sequence).

Comments on this clone: Its ends do not fully match the called genes, so a read error is possible. V and J are TRBV3-1 (or the pseudogene TRBV3-2) and TRBJ1-4, with 7 bases lining up with TRBD1. This CDR3 contains 14 residues. The germline V gene encodes CDR1 LGHDT and CDR2 YNNKEL (reference sequence). This CDR3 reads CASSSRDKGAPLSF. The DNA of the CDR3 is TGTGCCAGCAGCAGCCGGGACAAGGGGGCCCCCCTCAGTTTT.

J is TRBJ2-3 and V is TRBV4-2; D might be TRBD1 (5 bases). Germline values: CDR1 LGHNA, CDR2 YNFKEQ. The CDR3 has 15 residues. Trimming shortened V by 5 bases and J by 0 bases, and 12 bases separated the two germline ends. The CDR3, as DNA: TGTGCCAGCAGCGACCTATCAGGGAGCACAGATACGCAGTATTTT. Amino acid sequence: CASSDLSGSTDTQYF.

The rearrangement links TRBV18 to TRBJ2-1; tentatively, D is TRBD2 (5 bases). CDR3 size: 13 residues. V lost 2 bases, J lost 6 bases, and 8 bases lay in between. Germline V gene data show CDR1 as KGHSH and CDR2 as LQKENI. The CDR3 DNA sequence: TGTGCCAGCTCACCATTACTAGGCAATGAGCAGTTCTTC. It is translated as CASSPLLGNEQFF.

The rearrangement links TRBV7-8 to TRBJ1-5, with D unresolved. V shed 6 bases and J shed 3 bases, with 12 bases lying between them. Per germline, CDR1 SGHVS and CDR2 FQNEAQ. The CDR3 is 14 residues long. The CDR3: CASRWEATNQPQHF. Here the CDR3 DNA reads TGTGCCAGCAGATGGGAGGCTACCAATCAGCCCCAGCATTTT.

This chain connects TRBV5-4 to TRBJ2-5; a possible D gene is TRBD2 (5 bases). Germline-derived CDR1 and CDR2 are SGHNT and YYREEE (reference sequence). V gave up 4 bases and J gave up 1 base, with 11 bases separating them. The CDR3 sequence is 14 residues long. The CDR3: CASSAGVVQETQYF. The DNA of the CDR3 is TGTGCCAGCAGCGCCGGGGTGGTCCAAGAGACCCAGTACTTC.

The V and J genes are TRBV30 and TRBJ2-3; D is ambiguous. This CDR3 region has 15 residues. In germline, CDR1 is GTSNPN, CDR2 SVGIG (reference sequence). V lost 6 bases, J lost 0 bases, and 16 bases lay in between. CDR3 amino acids: CACTARWRSTDTQYF. CDR3 bases: TGTGCCTGCACCGCCCGCTGGCGGAGCACAGATACGCAGTATTTT.

The J gene is TRBJ1-6, the V gene TRBV27, with D uncertain. The CDR3 is 18 amino acids. V shed 3 bases and J shed 0 bases, with 15 bases lying between them. Germline lookup yields CDR1 MNHEY and CDR2 SMNVEV (reference sequence). Here the CDR3 DNA reads TGTGCCAGCAGTTTCGGTTTTTCCGGAGGCTCCTATAATTCACCCCTCCACTTT. Residues: CASSFGFSGGSYNSPLHF.

This rearrangement joins TRBV11-2 to TRBJ2-2; 8 nucleotides align to TRBD2. The V gene end was trimmed by 5 bases and the J gene end by 6 bases; junction bases not matched to a gene: 2. This CDR3 region has 13 residues. Germline V gene sequence: CDR1 SGHAT, CDR2 FQNNGV. CDR3 DNA sequence: TGTGCCAGCAGCCCGGGGGGGCCCGGGGAGCTGTTTTTT. Translated: CASSPGGPGELFF.

The V call is TRBV11-2, the J call TRBJ1-2; 8 positions agree with TRBD1. CDR1 and CDR2 (germline): SGHAT, FQNNGV. V was pared by 5 bases and J by 1 base, with 9 bases of the junction left unmatched. The CDR3 runs to 16 residues. DNA for the CDR3: TGTGCCAGCAGCCCAGGGGGCGTCGGGGATAACTATGGCTACACCTTC. Encoded protein: CASSPGGVGDNYGYTF.

The J gene is TRBJ2-1, the V gene TRBV27, with D hard to call. The CDR3 loop spans 15 amino acids. The V and J ends lost 6 bases and 2 bases respectively, with 14 bases between them. CDR1 MNHEY and CDR2 SMNVEV come from the germline V gene (reference sequence). CDR3 amino acids: CASRETLGAYNEQFF. The CDR3 DNA reads as TGTGCCAGCAGAGAGACTCTAGGAGCCTACAATGAGCAGTTCTTC.

The chain couples TRBV28 to TRBJ1-2, with D uncertain. Germline CDR1 reads MDHEN; CDR2 reads SYDVKM. The CDR3 runs to 13 residues. With 3 bases removed from V and 2 bases from J, the gap between germline ends came to 7 bases. CDR3 loop: CASSFGRNYGYTF. CDR3 bases: TGTGCCAGCAGTTTTGGGAGAAACTATGGCTACACCTTC.

The chain uses TRBV28 and TRBJ2-7; 9 bases agree with TRBD2. Trimming removed 2 bases from V and 4 bases from J; junction bases left unmatched: 12. The CDR3 sequence is 17 residues long. CDR1 is MDHEN and CDR2 is SYDVKM in the germline V gene. The DNA of the CDR3 is TGTGCCAGCAGTTTAATCAGAATAGCGGGAGATCGGTACGAGCAGTACTTC. Its translation is CASSLIRIAGDRYEQYF. The full variable domain, completed using reference TRBV28 and TRBJ2-7, is DVKVTQSSRYLVKRTGEKVFLECVQDMDHENMFWYRQDPGLGLRLIYFSYDVKMKEKGDIPEGYSVSREKKERFSLILESASTNQTSMYLCASSLIRIAGDRYEQYFGPGTRLTVT.